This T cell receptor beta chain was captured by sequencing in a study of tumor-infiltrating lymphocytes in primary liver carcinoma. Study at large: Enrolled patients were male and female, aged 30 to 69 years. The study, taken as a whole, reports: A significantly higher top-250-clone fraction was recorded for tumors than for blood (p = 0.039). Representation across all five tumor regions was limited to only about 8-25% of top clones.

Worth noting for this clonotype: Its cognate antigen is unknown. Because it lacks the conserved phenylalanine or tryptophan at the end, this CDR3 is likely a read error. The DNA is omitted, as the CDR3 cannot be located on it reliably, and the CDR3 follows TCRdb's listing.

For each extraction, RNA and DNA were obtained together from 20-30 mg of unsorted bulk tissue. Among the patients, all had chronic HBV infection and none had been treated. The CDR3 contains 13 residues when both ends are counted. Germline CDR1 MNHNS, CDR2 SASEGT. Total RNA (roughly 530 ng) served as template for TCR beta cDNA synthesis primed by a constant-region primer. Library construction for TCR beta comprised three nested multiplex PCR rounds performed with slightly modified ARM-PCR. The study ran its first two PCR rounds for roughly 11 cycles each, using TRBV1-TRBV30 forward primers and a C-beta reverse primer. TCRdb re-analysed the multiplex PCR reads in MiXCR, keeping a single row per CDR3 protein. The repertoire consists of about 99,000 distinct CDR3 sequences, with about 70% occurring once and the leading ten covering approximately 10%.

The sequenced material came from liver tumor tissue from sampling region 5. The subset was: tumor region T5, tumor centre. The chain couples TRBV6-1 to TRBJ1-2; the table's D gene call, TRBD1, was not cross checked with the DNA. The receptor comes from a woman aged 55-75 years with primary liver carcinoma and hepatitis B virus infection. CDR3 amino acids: CACSGPGYYGFTL.